Each of the 25 T cell receptor beta chains below was sequenced from the same sample in a study of shared clonotypes between healthy human individuals. The table came from immunoSEQ multiplex PCR; TCRdb's copy has only in-frame clones and leaves some out. The sample lists a few million clones, over 90% occurring once. Specimen: naive CD4+ T cells from PBMCs. The subset is: CD45RA+ positively selected. These receptors were obtained from a man between 18 and 35 years old in good health. Some clones in this sample may be carry-over from other donors' samples.

The chain employs TRBV27 and TRBJ2-3; 9 bases match TRBD2. Germline-derived CDR1 and CDR2 are MNHEY and SMNVEV (reference sequence). With 5 bases clipped from V and 4 bases from J, the junction kept 10 bases outside the gene matches. CDR3 length: 16 residues. In DNA form, the CDR3 reads TGTGCCAGCAGTCCGCGAGGGACTAGCCCCGCAGATACGCAGTATTTT. This encodes CASSPRGTSPADTQYF.

V and J are TRBV27 and TRBJ2-2, with no clear D. Trimming took 8 bases from V and 5 from J, leaving 12 bases between them. This CDR3 has 13 residues. Per the germline V gene, CDR1 is MNHEY and CDR2 is SMNVEV (reference sequence). The CDR3 loop reads CASRYSGTGELFF. CDR3 DNA sequence: TGTGCCAGCCGCTATTCCGGGACCGGGGAGCTGTTTTTT.

The chain is built from TRBV7-8 and TRBJ2-7, with 9 bases fitting TRBD2. The CDR3 consists of 16 residues. With 2 bases clipped from V and 7 bases from J, the junction kept 12 bases outside the gene matches. Germline V gene lookup returns CDR1 SGHVS and CDR2 FQNEAQ. The CDR3, as DNA: TGTGCCAGCAGCTTAATCCGGGCAAGCGGGGGGTGGGAGCAGTACTTC. Amino acids: CASSLIRASGGWEQYF.

The chain combines TRBV6-1 with TRBJ1-1, with 11 bases aligning to TRBD1. The germline gives CDR1 MNHNS, CDR2 SASEGT. The CDR3 has 15 amino acids. V lost 4 bases and J lost 5; bases outside the gene matches: 6. CDR3 residues: CASSGTGGAWTEAFF. In DNA, the CDR3 is TGTGCCAGCAGTGGGACAGGGGGCGCGTGGACTGAAGCTTTCTTT.

The sample holds one count of this clone. CDR3 nucleotides: TGTGCCAGCCCCTCCCCCCGGGAAGGTGGTTCCGGGGAGCTGTTTTTT. Protein: CASPSPREGGSGELFF. The chain combines TRBV27 with TRBJ2-2; possible D gene TRBD2, 5 bases. This CDR3 is 16 amino acids long. Trimming pared 8 bases from V and 6 bases from J, leaving 22 bases between. Germline V gives CDR1 MNHEY, CDR2 SMNVEV (reference sequence).

The J gene is TRBJ2-7, the V gene TRBV14; D is tentatively TRBD1 or TRBD2 (7 bases each). Germline V gene sequence: CDR1 SGHDN, CDR2 FVKESK. The CDR3 extends over 17 amino acids. V lost 2 bases, J lost 2 bases, and 19 bases lay in between. The CDR3 loop reads CASSQPQQGTTAYEQYF. The CDR3 region has the DNA TGTGCCAGCAGCCAACCCCAACAGGGGACTACAGCCTACGAGCAGTACTTC.

The gene calls are TRBV5-1 and TRBJ2-2; 9 bases are shared with TRBD2. The germline V gene has CDR1 SGHRS and CDR2 YFSETQ. This CDR3 is built from 16 residues. J gave up 3 bases and V 4 bases, and 7 bases lay outside the gene matches. The CDR3 bases are TGCGCCAGCAGCCTTATAGCGGGGGACCACACCGGGGAGCTGTTTTTT. It specifies CASSLIAGDHTGELFF.

The chain uses TRBV7-9 and TRBJ2-2; 7 bases line up with TRBD1. Germline V gives CDR1 SEHNR, CDR2 FQNEAQ (reference sequence). CDR3 length: 16 amino acids. V was clipped by 4 bases and J by 7 bases; unmatched bases: 12. Written as DNA, the CDR3 is TGTGCCAGCAGCTATCGACGGGACAGCAGACGCGGGGAGCTGTTTTTT. Amino acids: CASSYRRDSRRGELFF.

The rearrangement uses TRBV5-4 and TRBJ2-6; D ambiguous. Between the trimmed V and J ends, which lost 4 bases and 0 bases, there was a span of 11 bases. The CDR3 loop spans 16 amino acids. The germline V gene encodes CDR1 SGHNT and CDR2 YYREEE (reference sequence). This chain's CDR3 is CASSPGTPSGANVLTF. CDR3 coding DNA: TGTGCCAGCAGCCCAGGAACCCCCTCTGGGGCCAACGTCCTGACTTTC.

The chain links TRBV4-1 to TRBJ2-7; D possibly uses TRBD1 or TRBD2 (5 bases each). Trimming pared 3 bases from V and 2 bases from J, leaving 14 bases between. This CDR3 has 15 residues. From germline, CDR1 is MGHRA and CDR2 YSYEKL. CDR3 DNA: TGCGCCAGCAGCCAGCCGGGACCCTCGCCCTACGAGCAGTACTTC. This encodes CASSQPGPSPYEQYF.

Notes on this clone: Other DNA sequences in the sample encode the same CDR3. J is TRBJ2-2 and V is TRBV7-9, with 7 bases lining up with TRBD2. The CDR3 spans 14 residues. Germline CDR1 SEHNR, CDR2 FQNEAQ (reference sequence). V dropped 2 bases and J dropped 4; count of bases not matched to a gene: 1. This CDR3 is CASSLREGTGELFF. The CDR3, as DNA: TGTGCCAGCAGCTTAAGGGAGGGCACCGGGGAGCTGTTTTTT.

V gene TRBV28 combines with J gene TRBJ2-7; TRBD1 agrees at 11 bases. The CDR3 consists of 13 residues. Trimming at V came to 8 bases and at J to 6 bases, leaving 6 bases not matched to a gene. CDR1 is MDHEN and CDR2 is SYDVKM in the germline V gene. The CDR3 nucleotides read TGTGCCAGCCTCGGGACAGGGGGAGGCGAGCAGTACTTC. This codes for CASLGTGGGEQYF.

The rearrangement links TRBV28 to TRBJ2-7, with TRBD1 matching 9 bases. The CDR3 loop spans 14 amino acids. Germline V CDR1 and CDR2: MDHEN, SYDVKM. V trimming: 7 bases; J trimming: 4 bases; junction bases outside the gene matches: 8. The CDR3 region has the DNA TGTGCCAGCATCCCGGGACAGGGACCTTACGAGCAGTACTTC. It specifies CASIPGQGPYEQYF.

This clone was recorded once. This chain connects TRBV11-2 to TRBJ2-3, with a weak D call TRBD2 (6 bases). In germline, CDR1 is SGHAT, CDR2 FQNNGV. The CDR3 covers 13 residues. Between the trimmed V and J ends, which lost 4 bases and 2 bases, there was a span of 7 bases. The CDR3 nucleotides are TGTGCCAGCAGCTCGGGAGTCACAGATACGCAGTATTTT. It specifies CASSSGVTDTQYF.

Here the CDR3 DNA reads TGTGCCAGCTCACCCGCCAGGGGGCTTCGAGGCTACACCTTC. Its translation: CASSPARGLRGYTF. The rearrangement links TRBV18 to TRBJ1-2; 8 nucleotides agree with TRBD1. The CDR3 has 14 residues. The V segment lost 3 bases and the J segment 8 bases; nucleotides outside the gene matches: 8. Germline-derived CDR1 and CDR2 are KGHSH and LQKENI. Looking up the rest from reference TRBV18 and TRBJ1-2 gives the full variable domain: NAGVMQNPRHLVRRRGQEARLRCSPMKGHSHVYWYRQLPEEGLKFMVYLQKENIIDESGMPKERFSAEFPKEGPSILRIQQVVRGDSAAYFCASSPARGLRGYTFGSGTRLTVV.

This chain joins TRBV30 and TRBJ1-2, with D possibly TRBD1 on 5 matching bases. Deletions cut 3 bases from V and 3 bases from J, with 17 bases between. Germline CDR1 and CDR2: GTSNPN and SVGIG (reference sequence). CDR3 length: 15 residues. The CDR3 DNA reads as TGTGCCTGGAGAAGAGGGGCAGGGTTAGACTATGGCTACACCTTC. Translating it yields CAWRRGAGLDYGYTF.

The rearrangement joins TRBV5-1 to TRBJ1-2; D ambiguous. Trimming stripped 0 bases from V and 4 bases from J, with 13 bases between. This CDR3 spans 15 amino acids. The germline V gene has CDR1 SGHRS and CDR2 YFSETQ. The DNA of the CDR3 is TGCGCCAGCAGCTTGGTGGCCGCCCTGGGCTATGGCTACACCTTC. Amino acids: CASSLVAALGYGYTF.

The chain is built from TRBV6-6 and TRBJ2-1, with TRBD1 matching over 7 bases. Germline V lookup: CDR1 MNHNY, CDR2 SVGAGI (reference sequence). Trimming cost V 0 bases and J 7 bases; bases outside gene matches: 6. This CDR3 is 15 amino acids long. The CDR3 nucleotides are TGTGCCAGCAGTTACTCACAGGGGCAAAGGAATGAGCAGTTCTTC. It encodes CASSYSQGQRNEQFF.

Comments on this clone: Within the sample, other DNA sequences also encode this same CDR3. This chain links TRBV28 with TRBJ1-2; possibly TRBD1 for D (6 bases). CDR1 and CDR2 from the germline V gene are MDHEN and SYDVKM. The ends were cut back, 8 bases at V and 5 bases at J, with 15 bases in the middle. This CDR3 region has 13 residues. The CDR3 reads CASSPGQTYGYTF. The CDR3 DNA reads as TGTGCCAGCTCCCCTGGACAGACTTATGGCTACACCTTC.

The CDR3 reads CSAQTVSNYGYTF. CDR3 nucleotide sequence: TGCAGCGCTCAGACCGTCTCGAACTATGGCTACACCTTC. The chain couples TRBV29-1 to TRBJ1-2; D gene unclear. The V and J ends lost 7 bases and 2 bases respectively, with 14 bases between them. Germline CDR1 reads SQVTM; CDR2 reads ANQGSEA. This CDR3 has 13 amino acids.

This clone was seen only once. The rearrangement joins TRBV28 to TRBJ2-1; D unresolved. The germline V gene has CDR1 MDHEN and CDR2 SYDVKM. The CDR3 covers 13 residues. Trimming shortened V by 7 bases and J by 8 bases, and 15 bases separated the two germline ends. The CDR3: CASTLSSGDEQFF. CDR3 coding DNA: TGTGCCAGCACCCTGTCCTCTGGCGATGAGCAGTTCTTC.

V gene TRBV6-1 combines with J gene TRBJ2-7, with D perhaps being TRBD1 or TRBD2 (6 bases each). Germline values: CDR1 MNHNS, CDR2 SASEGT. The V gene lost 1 base and the J gene lost 3 bases, with 13 bases spanning the gap. The CDR3 extends over 15 amino acids. The CDR3, as DNA: TGTGCCAGCAGTGAAGGGGGGGCCAGGAGCTACGAGCAGTACTTC. Its protein product is CASSEGGARSYEQYF.

V gene TRBV28 combines with J gene TRBJ1-4; no clear D gene. The CDR3 contains 12 residues. Germline CDR1 and CDR2: MDHEN and SYDVKM. Trimming shortened V by 3 bases and J by 10 bases, and 9 bases separated the two germline ends. CDR3 sequence (DNA): TGTGCCAGCAGTTTCTCACTGGGAAAACTGTTTTTT. Amino acids: CASSFSLGKLFF.

The rearrangement uses TRBV18 and TRBJ1-5; D is ambiguous. The CDR3 has 16 amino acids. The V gene lost 1 base and the J gene lost 0 bases, with 10 bases spanning the gap. Germline assignment: CDR1 KGHSH and CDR2 LQKENI. The CDR3 DNA sequence: TGTGCCAGCTCACCACGGGCAGTCGATAGCAATCAGCCCCAGCATTTT. Its translation is CASSPRAVDSNQPQHF. The full variable domain, in which reference TRBV18 and TRBJ1-5 provide the parts outside the CDR3, is NAGVMQNPRHLVRRRGQEARLRCSPMKGHSHVYWYRQLPEEGLKFMVYLQKENIIDESGMPKERFSAEFPKEGPSILRIQQVVRGDSAAYFCASSPRAVDSNQPQHFGDGTRLSIL.

The chain couples TRBV28 to TRBJ2-2; D gene ambiguous. This CDR3 is 13 amino acids long. V was shortened by 8 bases and J by 0 bases, with 7 bases between the two germline ends. The germline CDR1 and CDR2 sequences are MDHEN and SYDVKM. CDR3 sequence reads: CASYSSNTGELFF. CDR3 in DNA: TGTGCCAGCTATTCTTCGAACACCGGGGAGCTGTTTTTT.